This paragraph reports one T cell receptor beta chain. The PCR made use of 60 Vbeta and 13 Jbeta primers. Using immunoSEQ multiplex PCR, the repertoire was profiled, and TCRdb retains in-frame clones only, with some absent. The sample has roughly 200,000 clones, 79% seen once. This record comes from a study of cytomegalovirus exposure and HLA in healthy donors. Study as a whole: Earlier, almost 120 million unique TCR beta sequences were recovered from about 200 million T cells by an analysis.

V was shortened by 2 bases and J by 5 bases, with 6 bases between the two germline ends. The germline gives CDR1 SGHTA, CDR2 FQGNSA. CDR3 length equals 12 residues. Sequenced material: PBMCs. The sequence was obtained from a girl aged 10 to 17 in good health and CMV-seropositive. This rearrangement joins TRBV7-2 to TRBJ2-5; no reliable D call. The CDR3 DNA is TGTGCCAGCAGCTTATTCGCGGAGACCCAGTACTTC. Amino acid sequence: CASSLFAETQYF.